This T cell receptor (beta chain) was sequenced during a study of T cell responses to AZD1222 COVID-19 vaccine. Across the study: Second-dose groups at about 4 or about 12 weeks were pooled.

Profiled with immunoSEQ multiplex PCR; TCRdb holds only in-frame clones, not every one. The sample holds around 100,000 clones; around 90% are singletons and the top ten take approximately 1.2%. Study-level results: Samples come after the peak T cell response, not at day 14. Among vaccine-associated CD4 TCRs, coverage spanned spike, with dominance at 160-218 and 743-854. Clonal diversity may have been underestimated, and the donors were mostly white British, with more females than males.

The CDR3 runs to 15 residues. The germline V gene encodes CDR1 SGHAT and CDR2 FQNNGV. V was pared by 2 bases and J by 3 bases, with 3 bases of the junction left unmatched. A note on this clone: Its antigen remains unidentified.

The chain joins TRBV11-2 to TRBJ2-7, with 11 positions matching TRBD1. The specimen comprised peripheral blood, sampled on day 0 of AZD1222 vaccination. The TCR sequence derives from an adult in good health. In DNA form, the CDR3 reads TGTGCCAGCAGCTTAACCGGGACAGGGGGCTACGAGCAGTACTTC. Encoded protein: CASSLTGTGGYEQYF.